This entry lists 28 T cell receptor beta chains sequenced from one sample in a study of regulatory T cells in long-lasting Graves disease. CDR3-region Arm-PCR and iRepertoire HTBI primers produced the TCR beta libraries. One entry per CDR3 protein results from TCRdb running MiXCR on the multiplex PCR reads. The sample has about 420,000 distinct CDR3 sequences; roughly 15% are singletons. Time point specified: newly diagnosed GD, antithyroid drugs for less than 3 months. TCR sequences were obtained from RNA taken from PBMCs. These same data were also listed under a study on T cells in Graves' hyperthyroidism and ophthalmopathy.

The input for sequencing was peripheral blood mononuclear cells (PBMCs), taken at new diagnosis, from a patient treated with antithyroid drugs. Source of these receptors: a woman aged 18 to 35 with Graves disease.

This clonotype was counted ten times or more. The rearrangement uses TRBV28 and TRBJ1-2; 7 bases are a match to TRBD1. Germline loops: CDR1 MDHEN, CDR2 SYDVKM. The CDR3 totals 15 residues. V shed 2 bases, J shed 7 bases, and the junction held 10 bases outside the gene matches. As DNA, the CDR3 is TGTGCCAGCAGTTTAAGCACCCGACAGGGTGGTGGCTACACCTTC. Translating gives CASSLSTRQGGGYTF.

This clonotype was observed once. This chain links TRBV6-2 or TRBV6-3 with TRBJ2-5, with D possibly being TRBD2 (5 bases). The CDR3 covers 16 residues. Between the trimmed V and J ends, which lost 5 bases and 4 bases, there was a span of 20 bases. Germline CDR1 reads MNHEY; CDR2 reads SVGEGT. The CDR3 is CASSNPRAPGGETQYF. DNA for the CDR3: TGTGCCAGCAGTAACCCGCGGGCCCCCGGCGGAGAGACCCAGTACTTC.

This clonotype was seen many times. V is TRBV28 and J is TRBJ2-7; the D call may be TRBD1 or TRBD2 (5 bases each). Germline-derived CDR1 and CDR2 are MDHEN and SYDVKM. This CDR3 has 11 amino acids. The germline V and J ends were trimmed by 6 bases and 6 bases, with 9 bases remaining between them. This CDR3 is CASRDGTEQYF. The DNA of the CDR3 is TGTGCCAGCAGGGATGGGACCGAGCAGTACTTC.

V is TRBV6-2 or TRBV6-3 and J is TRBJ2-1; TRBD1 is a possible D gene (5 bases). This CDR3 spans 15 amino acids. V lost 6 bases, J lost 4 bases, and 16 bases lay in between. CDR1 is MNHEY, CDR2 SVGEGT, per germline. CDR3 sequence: CASRRIRVGYNEQFF. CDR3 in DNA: TGTGCCAGCAGACGGATCAGGGTAGGGTACAATGAGCAGTTCTTC.

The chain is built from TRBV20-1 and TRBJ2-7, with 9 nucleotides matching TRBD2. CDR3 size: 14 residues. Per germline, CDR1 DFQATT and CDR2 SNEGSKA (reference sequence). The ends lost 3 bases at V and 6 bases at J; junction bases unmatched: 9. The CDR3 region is CSASATSGYGEQYF. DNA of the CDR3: TGCAGTGCTAGCGCAACTAGCGGGTACGGCGAGCAGTACTTC.

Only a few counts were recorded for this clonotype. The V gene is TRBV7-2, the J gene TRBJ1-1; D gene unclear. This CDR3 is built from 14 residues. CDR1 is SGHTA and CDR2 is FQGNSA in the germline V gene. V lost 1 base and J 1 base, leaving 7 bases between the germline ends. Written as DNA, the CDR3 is TGTGCCAGCAGCTTAGTGTGGCAGAACACTGAAGCTTTCTTT. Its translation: CASSLVWQNTEAFF.

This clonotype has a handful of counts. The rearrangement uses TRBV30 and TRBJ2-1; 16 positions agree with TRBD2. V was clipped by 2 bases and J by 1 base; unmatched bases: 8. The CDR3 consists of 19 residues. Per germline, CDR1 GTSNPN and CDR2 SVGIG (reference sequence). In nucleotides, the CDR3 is TGTGCCTGGAGTCCTCCGGGACTAGCGGGAGGGGGTTCCTACAATGAGCAGTTCTTC. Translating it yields CAWSPPGLAGGGSYNEQFF.

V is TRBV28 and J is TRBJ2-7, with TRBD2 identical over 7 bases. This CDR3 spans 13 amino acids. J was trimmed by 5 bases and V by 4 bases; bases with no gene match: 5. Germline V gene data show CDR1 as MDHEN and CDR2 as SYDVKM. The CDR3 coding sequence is TGTGCCAGCAGTTGGCGGGAGAAGGACGAGCAGTACTTC. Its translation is CASSWREKDEQYF. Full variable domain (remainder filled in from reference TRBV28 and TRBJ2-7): DVKVTQSSRYLVKRTGEKVFLECVQDMDHENMFWYRQDPGLGLRLIYFSYDVKMKEKGDIPEGYSVSREKKERFSLILESASTNQTSMYLCASSWREKDEQYFGPGTRLTVT.

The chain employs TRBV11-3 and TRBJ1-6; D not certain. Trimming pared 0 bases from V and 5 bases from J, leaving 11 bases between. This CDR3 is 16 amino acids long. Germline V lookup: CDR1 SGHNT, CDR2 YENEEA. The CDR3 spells CASSLDRAHNNSPLHF. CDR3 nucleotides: TGTGCCAGCAGCTTAGATCGGGCTCACAATAATTCACCCCTCCACTTT.

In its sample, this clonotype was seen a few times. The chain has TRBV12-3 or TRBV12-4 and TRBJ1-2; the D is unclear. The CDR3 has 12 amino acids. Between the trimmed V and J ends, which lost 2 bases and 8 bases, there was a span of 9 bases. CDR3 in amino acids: CASSLNTLGYTF. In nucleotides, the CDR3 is TGTGCCAGCAGTTTAAACACGTTGGGCTACACCTTC.

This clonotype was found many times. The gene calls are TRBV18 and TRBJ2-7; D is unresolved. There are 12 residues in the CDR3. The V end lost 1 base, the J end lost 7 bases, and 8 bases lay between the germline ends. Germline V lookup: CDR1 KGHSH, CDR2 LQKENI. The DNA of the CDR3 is TGTGCCAGCTCACCACGGGCGGAGGAGCAGTACTTC. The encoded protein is CASSPRAEEQYF.

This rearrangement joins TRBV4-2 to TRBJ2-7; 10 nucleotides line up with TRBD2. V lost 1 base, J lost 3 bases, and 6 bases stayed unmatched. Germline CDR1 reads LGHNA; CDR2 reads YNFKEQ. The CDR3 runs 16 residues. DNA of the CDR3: TGTGCCAGCAGCCAAGCGGCAGCTAGCGGGAGCTACGAGCAGTACTTC. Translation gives CASSQAAASGSYEQYF.

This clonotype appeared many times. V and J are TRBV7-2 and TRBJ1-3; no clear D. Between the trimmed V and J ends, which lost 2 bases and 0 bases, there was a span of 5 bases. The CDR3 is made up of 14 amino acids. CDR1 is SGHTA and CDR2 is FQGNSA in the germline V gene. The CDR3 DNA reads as TGTGCCAGCAGCTTAAAGGGCTCTGGAAACACCATATATTTT. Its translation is CASSLKGSGNTIYF. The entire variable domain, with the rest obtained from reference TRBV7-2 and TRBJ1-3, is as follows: GAGVSQSPSNKVTEKGKDVELRCDPISGHTALYWYRQSLGQGLEFLIYFQGNSAPDKSGLPSDRFSAERTGGSVSTLTIQRTQQEDSAVYLCASSLKGSGNTIYFGEGSWLTVV.

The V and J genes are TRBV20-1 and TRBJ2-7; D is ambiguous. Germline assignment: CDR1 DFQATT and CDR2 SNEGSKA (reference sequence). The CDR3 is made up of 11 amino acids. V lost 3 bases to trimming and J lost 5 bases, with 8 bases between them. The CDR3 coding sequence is TGCAGTGCTAGCGGTAGGGACGAGCAGTACTTC. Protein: CSASGRDEQYF.

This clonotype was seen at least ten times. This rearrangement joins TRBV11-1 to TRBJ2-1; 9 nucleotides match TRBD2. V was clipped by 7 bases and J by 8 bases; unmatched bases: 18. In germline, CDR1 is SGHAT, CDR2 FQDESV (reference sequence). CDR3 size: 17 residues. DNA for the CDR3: TGTGCCAGCAAACCTAGCGGGATAGGCCCTAGACACGATGAGCAGTTCTTC. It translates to CASKPSGIGPRHDEQFF.

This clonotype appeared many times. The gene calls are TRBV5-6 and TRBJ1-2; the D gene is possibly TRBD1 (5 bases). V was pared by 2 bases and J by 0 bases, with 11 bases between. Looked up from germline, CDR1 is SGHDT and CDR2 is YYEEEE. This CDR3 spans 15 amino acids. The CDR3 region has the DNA TGTGCCAGCAGCTTCTGGACACACTCTAACTATGGCTACACCTTC. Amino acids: CASSFWTHSNYGYTF.

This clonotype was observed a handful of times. The CDR3 spells CSAPGLAGSGNEQYF. Here the CDR3 DNA reads TGCAGTGCCCCGGGACTAGCGGGGAGTGGGAACGAGCAGTACTTC. This chain links TRBV20-1 with TRBJ2-7; the match to TRBD2 covers 13 bases. This CDR3 spans 15 amino acids. Germline V gives CDR1 DFQATT, CDR2 SNEGSKA (reference sequence). The V segment lost 6 bases and the J segment 5 bases; nucleotides outside the gene matches: 10.

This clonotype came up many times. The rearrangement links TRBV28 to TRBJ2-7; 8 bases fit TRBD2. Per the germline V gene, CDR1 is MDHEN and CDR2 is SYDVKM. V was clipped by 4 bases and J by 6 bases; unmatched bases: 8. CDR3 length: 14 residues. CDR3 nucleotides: TGTGCCAGCAGTTATGCGGGAGGTGGATCCGAGCAGTACTTC. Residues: CASSYAGGGSEQYF.

The CDR3 nucleotides are TGTGCCAGCAGCATTCGGGGTAACAATCAGCCCCAGCATTTT. It codes for CASSIRGNNQPQHF. The chain has TRBV5-4 and TRBJ1-5; unclear D gene. Germline values: CDR1 SGHNT, CDR2 YYREEE (reference sequence). Trimming removed 4 bases at V and 3 bases at J, with 11 bases between. The CDR3 totals 14 residues. Filled out from reference TRBV5-4 and TRBJ1-5, the complete variable domain reads ETGVTQSPTHLIKTRGQQVTLRCSSQSGHNTVSWYQQALGQGPQFIFQYYREEENGRGNFPPRFSGLQFPNYSSELNVNALELDDSALYLCASSIRGNNQPQHFGDGTRLSIL.

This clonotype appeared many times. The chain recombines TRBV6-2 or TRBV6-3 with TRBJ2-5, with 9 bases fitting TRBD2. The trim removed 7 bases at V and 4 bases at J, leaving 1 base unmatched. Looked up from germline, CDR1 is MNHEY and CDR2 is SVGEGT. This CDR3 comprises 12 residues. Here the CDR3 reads CASKAGGETQYF. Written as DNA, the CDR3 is TGTGCCAGCAAAGCGGGAGGAGAGACCCAGTACTTC.

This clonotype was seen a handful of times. The CDR3 loop is CSARDPRGLEKLFF. The CDR3 DNA reads TGCAGTGCTAGAGATCCCAGGGGGTTGGAAAAACTGTTTTTT. The J gene is TRBJ1-4, the V gene TRBV20-1; TRBD1 matches 7 bases. The CDR3 length is 14 residues. Looked up from germline, CDR1 is DFQATT and CDR2 is SNEGSKA (reference sequence). V lost 0 bases, J lost 8 bases, and 6 bases stayed unmatched.

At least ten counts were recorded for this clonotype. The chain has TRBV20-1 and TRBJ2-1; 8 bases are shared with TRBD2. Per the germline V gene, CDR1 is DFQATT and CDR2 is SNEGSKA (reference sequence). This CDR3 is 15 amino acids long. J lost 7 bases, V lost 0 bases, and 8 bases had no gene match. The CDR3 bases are TGCAGTGCTAGAGATCCCTCGGGAGGGAGAAATGAGCAGTTCTTC. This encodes CSARDPSGGRNEQFF.

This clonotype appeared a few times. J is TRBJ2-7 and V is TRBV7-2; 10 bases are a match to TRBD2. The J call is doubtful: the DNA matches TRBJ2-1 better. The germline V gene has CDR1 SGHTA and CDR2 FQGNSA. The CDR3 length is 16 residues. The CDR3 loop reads CASSPGGSGRTIEQFF. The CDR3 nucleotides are TGTGCCAGCAGCCCCGGGGGTAGCGGGAGGACGATTGAGCAGTTCTTC.

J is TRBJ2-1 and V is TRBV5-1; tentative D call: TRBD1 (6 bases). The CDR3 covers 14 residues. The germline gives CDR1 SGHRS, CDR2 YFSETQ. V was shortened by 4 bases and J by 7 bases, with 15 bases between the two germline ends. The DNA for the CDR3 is TGCGCCAGCAGCCAACAAACAGGGATGAATGAGCAGTTCTTC. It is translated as CASSQQTGMNEQFF. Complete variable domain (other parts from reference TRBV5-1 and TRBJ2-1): KAGVTQTPRYLIKTRGQQVTLSCSPISGHRSVSWYQQTPGQGLQFLFEYFSETQRNKGNFPGRFSGRQFSNSRSEMNVSTLELGDSALYLCASSQQTGMNEQFFGPGTRLTVL.

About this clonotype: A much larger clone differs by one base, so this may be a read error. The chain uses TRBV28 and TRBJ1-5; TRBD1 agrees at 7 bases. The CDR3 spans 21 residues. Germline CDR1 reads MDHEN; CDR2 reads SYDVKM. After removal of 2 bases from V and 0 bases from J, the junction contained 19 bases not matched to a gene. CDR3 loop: CASSLGDGGGGRSYSNQPQHF. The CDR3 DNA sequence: TGTGCCAGCAGTTTAGGAGATGGGGGAGGGGGCCGATCATATAGCAATCAGCCCCAGCATTTT.

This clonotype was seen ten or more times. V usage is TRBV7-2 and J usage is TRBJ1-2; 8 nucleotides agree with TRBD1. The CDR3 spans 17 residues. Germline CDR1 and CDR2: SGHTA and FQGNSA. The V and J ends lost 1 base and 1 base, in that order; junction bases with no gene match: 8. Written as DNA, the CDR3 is TGTGCCAGCAGCTTAGTAATATCAGGACAGGGTAACTATGGCTACACCTTC. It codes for CASSLVISGQGNYGYTF.

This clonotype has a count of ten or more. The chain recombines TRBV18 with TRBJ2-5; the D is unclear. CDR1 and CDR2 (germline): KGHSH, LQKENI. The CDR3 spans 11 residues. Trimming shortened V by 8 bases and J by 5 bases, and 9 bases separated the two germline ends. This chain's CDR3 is CASSRVETQYF. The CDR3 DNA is TGTGCCAGCAGCCGGGTGGAGACCCAGTACTTC.

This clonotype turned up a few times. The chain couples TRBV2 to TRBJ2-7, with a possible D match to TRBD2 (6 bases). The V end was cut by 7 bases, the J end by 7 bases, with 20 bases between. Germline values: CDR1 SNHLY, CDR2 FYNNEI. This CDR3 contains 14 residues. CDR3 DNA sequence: TGTGCCAGCAACCTGGGACTGGGGACTGGGGAGCAGTACTTC. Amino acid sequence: CASNLGLGTGEQYF.